One and the same sample provided the 10 T cell receptor beta chains below, sequenced in a study of T-cell memory formation after mild COVID-19. A single record per CDR3 protein comes from TCRdb applying MiXCR to the 5' RACE reads. The sample holds around 410,000 distinct CDR3 sequences, about 25% seen once. The sample comprised PBMCs or a T cell subset sorted from them (not recorded which). These receptors were collected from an adult woman who had mild COVID-19 (a few samples of this study predate the infection). Cell type and time point are not known.

The chain couples TRBV18 to TRBJ1-2; D gene unclear. This CDR3 is built from 13 residues. The V gene's germline CDR1 is KGHSH and CDR2 LQKENI. Trimming left V 6 bases short and J 4 bases short, with 12 bases between. CDR3 nucleotides: TGTGCCAGCTCCCCGTCCTGGGGCTATGGCTACACCTTC. Translation gives CASSPSWGYGYTF.

V and J are TRBV6-5 and TRBJ2-7, with unresolved D. With 6 bases removed from V and 7 bases from J, the gap between germline ends came to 10 bases. CDR3 size: 11 residues. Germline CDR1 and CDR2: MNHEY and SVGAGI. CDR3 in amino acids: CASSHGFEQYF. CDR3 DNA: TGTGCCAGCAGCCACGGTTTTGAGCAGTACTTC.

This clonotype was seen a few times. The chain uses TRBV9 and TRBJ1-5; D unresolved. The V and J ends lost 0 bases and 4 bases respectively, with 11 bases between them. Germline V gene data show CDR1 as SGDLS and CDR2 as YYNGEE. This CDR3 contains 15 residues. CDR3 DNA sequence: TGTGCCAGCAGCGTAGGGAACAGCCTTAATCAGCCCCAGCATTTT. As protein: CASSVGNSLNQPQHF.

The V gene is TRBV7-9, the J gene TRBJ1-2, with D hard to call. CDR1 and CDR2 (germline): SEHNR, FQNEAQ (reference sequence). The germline V and J ends were trimmed by 0 bases and 2 bases, with 7 bases remaining between them. This CDR3 comprises 14 residues. The CDR3 spells CASSLARYNYGYTF. CDR3 nucleotide sequence: TGTGCCAGCAGCTTAGCGCGATACAACTATGGCTACACCTTC.

The J gene is TRBJ1-6, the V gene TRBV12-3 or TRBV12-4, with D hard to call. The CDR3 runs to 12 residues. Trimming shortened V by 6 bases and J by 7 bases, and 7 bases separated the two germline ends. CDR3 nucleotides: TGTGCCAGCAGGATCCAGAATTCACCCCTCCACTTT. This translates into CASRIQNSPLHF.

This clonotype appeared a few times. The chain couples TRBV11-2 to TRBJ2-1; 12 bases map to TRBD2. CDR3 size: 17 residues. From germline, CDR1 is SGHAT and CDR2 FQNNGV. V gave up 5 bases and J gave up 4 bases; unmatched junction bases: 9. In DNA, the CDR3 is TGTGCCAGCAGCCACCTAGCGGGGGGGCTCAATTACAATGAGCAGTTCTTC. Its protein product is CASSHLAGGLNYNEQFF.

The rearrangement links TRBV24-1 to TRBJ2-7; perhaps TRBD1 as D (5 bases). CDR3 length: 14 amino acids. Germline V gene lookup returns CDR1 KGHDR and CDR2 SFDVKD. V was shortened by 3 bases and J by 1 base, with 9 bases between the two germline ends. In DNA, the CDR3 is TGTGCCACCAGTGATCCAGGGTCTTCCTACGAGCAGTACTTC. It translates to CATSDPGSSYEQYF.

Only a few counts were recorded for this clonotype. The chain links TRBV7-6 to TRBJ2-3, with 9 bases identical to TRBD1. The CDR3 runs to 20 residues. In germline, CDR1 is SGHVS, CDR2 FNYEAQ. The trim removed 4 bases at V and 1 base at J, leaving 18 bases unmatched. The CDR3 reads CASSSPKGLTGGWGTDTQYF. The CDR3 nucleotides read TGTGCCAGCAGCTCTCCTAAGGGGCTGACAGGGGGTTGGGGCACAGATACGCAGTATTTT.

The CDR3 bases are TGTGCCAGCAGCCCGGTGACCCGGACATTGGTCTATGGCTACACCTTC. Translated, it gives CASSPVTRTLVYGYTF. The rearrangement joins TRBV7-8 to TRBJ1-2; D might be TRBD1 (5 bases). CDR1 is SGHVS, CDR2 FQNEAQ, per germline. The length of the CDR3 is 16 residues. Trimming took off 5 bases at V and 4 bases at J, with 20 bases between the two ends.

This clonotype was counted ten times or more. The rearrangement links TRBV25-1 to TRBJ1-2, with D unresolved. Germline loops: CDR1 MGHDK, CDR2 SYGVNS. V shed 1 base and J shed 6 bases, with 12 bases lying between them. The CDR3 is made up of 14 amino acids. DNA for the CDR3: TGTGCCAGCAGTGAATTTGGCCGAAAGGATGGCTACACCTTC. This codes for CASSEFGRKDGYTF.